This T cell receptor beta chain emerged from a study of CD8+ T cells in alopecia areata. On the study more broadly: Among treated patients, oral tofacitinib was administered at 5 to 10 mg twice daily. Study conclusions and caveats: Higher clonality was seen in lesional scalp than in normal scalp, especially in alopecia totalis/universalis.

Germline loops: CDR1 SNHLY, CDR2 FYNNEI. V lost 4 bases, J lost 9 bases, and 13 bases lay in between. CDR3 length equals 13 residues. This clone was counted a few times. Antigen: not known. Cell sorting on a FACSAria was used to separate CD4+ and CD8+ T cells from the PBMCs. RNA extraction was followed by reverse transcription into cDNA, which acted as the sequencing template. Here immunoSEQ multiplex PCR was the method, and the copy in TCRdb shows in-frame clones only, minus some. The sample has some 130,000 clones; about 47% are singletons. This chain links TRBV2 with TRBJ1-5; no firm D call. Sample: CD8+ T cells sorted from blood, taken at week 0. The receptor comes from a human donor with alopecia areata. In DNA, the CDR3 is TGTGCCAGCAGTGTCGGGGTCCTGGGGCCCCAGCATTTT. Translation gives CASSVGVLGPQHF.